The clone carrying this T cell receptor beta chain was seen a few times. The data originate from a study of CD8+ T cells in alopecia areata. Study at large: Treated patients swallowed 5 to 10 mg of oral tofacitinib twice daily. People stayed on tofacitinib for 6 to 18 months, then stopped the drug for 6 months.

The authors extracted RNA and reverse transcribed it into cDNA as the sequencing template. The protocol was immunoSEQ multiplex PCR, while the TCRdb copy is restricted to in-frame clones and leaves out a portion. The sample contains about 190,000 clones, 59% of which appear only once. Peripheral blood samples and lesional scalp punch biopsies were obtained from alopecia areata patients. Trimming cost V 3 bases and J 5 bases; bases outside gene matches: 8. The CDR3 totals 16 residues. CDR1 is WSHSY and CDR2 is SAAADI in the germline V gene. The receptor was derived from a human donor with alopecia areata. The chain recombines TRBV10-2 with TRBJ2-1; 9 bases match TRBD1. Sequencing used CD4+ T cells sorted from blood, obtained at week 0. The DNA for the CDR3 is TGCGCCAGCAGTGATTACACCGGGACAGGGAACAATGAGCAGTTCTTC. Translation gives CASSDYTGTGNNEQFF.